This T cell receptor beta chain was sequenced during a study of blood T cell repertoires in COVID-19. Background on the study: The United States, Italy and Spain were the sources of the acute and convalescent COVID-19 samples. From T cells, B-cell-depleted T cells, or PBMCs came the material, which was cDNA or gDNA.

Authors' processing steps: Counts of nucleated cells, estimated from reference gene primer amplification, were obtained. Repertoires were generated with immunoSEQ multiplex PCR, while TCRdb's copy carries only in-frame clones and drops some. V and J calls and clone size are those listed in that table; D and trimming were worked out from the DNA. The table records 150,000 or so clones, 87% of them present only once. The CDR3 length is 13 residues. CDR1 GTSNPN and CDR2 SVGIG come from the germline V gene (reference sequence). The germline V and J ends were trimmed by 1 base and 1 base, with 7 bases remaining between them.

The V and J genes are TRBV30 and TRBJ1-1, with a tentative D call TRBD1 (6 bases). This sequence originates from a woman between 45 and 60 years old with acute or convalescent COVID-19. Sequenced sample: peripheral blood. The CDR3 spells CAWSEQGNTEAFF. The CDR3 DNA sequence: TGTGCCTGGAGTGAACAGGGGAACACTGAAGCTTTCTTT. The full variable domain, rest sourced from reference TRBV30 and TRBJ1-1, is SQTIHQWPATLVQPVGSPLSLECTVEGTSNPNLYWYRQAAGRGLQLLFYSVGIGQISSEVPQNLSASRPQDRQFILSSKKLLLSDSGFYLCAWSEQGNTEAFFGQGTRLTVV.